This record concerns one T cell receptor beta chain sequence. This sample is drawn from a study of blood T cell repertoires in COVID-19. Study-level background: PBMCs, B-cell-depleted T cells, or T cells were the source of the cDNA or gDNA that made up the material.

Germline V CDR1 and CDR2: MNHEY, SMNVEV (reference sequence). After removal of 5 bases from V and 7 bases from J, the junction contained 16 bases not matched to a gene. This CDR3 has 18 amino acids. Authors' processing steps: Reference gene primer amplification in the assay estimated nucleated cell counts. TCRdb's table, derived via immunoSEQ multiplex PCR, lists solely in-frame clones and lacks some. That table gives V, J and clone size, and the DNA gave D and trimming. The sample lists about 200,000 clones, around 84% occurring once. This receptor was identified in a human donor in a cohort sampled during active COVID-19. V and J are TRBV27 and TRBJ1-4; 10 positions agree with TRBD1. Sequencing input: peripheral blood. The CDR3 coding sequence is TGTGCCAGCAGTCCTAAGACCGGGACAGGGGCGCGAAGTGAAAAACTGTTTTTT. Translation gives CASSPKTGTGARSEKLFF. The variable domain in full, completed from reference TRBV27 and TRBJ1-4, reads EAQVTQNPRYLITVTGKKLTVTCSQNMNHEYMSWYRQDPGLGLRQIYYSMNVEVTDKGDVPEGYKVSRKEKRNFPLILESPSPNQTSLYFCASSPKTGTGARSEKLFFGSGTQLSVL.